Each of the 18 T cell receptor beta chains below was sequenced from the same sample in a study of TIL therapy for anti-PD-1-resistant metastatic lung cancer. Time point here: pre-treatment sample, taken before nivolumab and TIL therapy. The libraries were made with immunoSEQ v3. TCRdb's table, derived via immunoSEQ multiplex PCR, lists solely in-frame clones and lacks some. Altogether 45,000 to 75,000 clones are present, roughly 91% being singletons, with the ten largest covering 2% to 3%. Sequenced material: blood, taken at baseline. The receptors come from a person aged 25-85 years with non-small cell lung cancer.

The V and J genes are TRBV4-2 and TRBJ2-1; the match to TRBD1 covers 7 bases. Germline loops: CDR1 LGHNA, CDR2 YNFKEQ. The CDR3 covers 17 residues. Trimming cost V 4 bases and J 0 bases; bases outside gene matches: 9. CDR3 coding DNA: TGTGCCAGCAGCCGGTATTCCGGGACAGACTCCTACAATGAGCAGTTCTTC. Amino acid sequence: CASSRYSGTDSYNEQFF.

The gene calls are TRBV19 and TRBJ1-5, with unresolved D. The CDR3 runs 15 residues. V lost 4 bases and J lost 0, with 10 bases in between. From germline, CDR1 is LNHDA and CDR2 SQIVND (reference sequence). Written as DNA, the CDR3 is TGTGCCAGTAGTACGACACCTTATAGCAATCAGCCCCAGCATTTT. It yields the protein CASSTTPYSNQPQHF. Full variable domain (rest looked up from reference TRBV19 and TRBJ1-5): DGGITQSPKYLFRKEGQNVTLSCEQNLNHDAMYWYRQDPGQGLRLIYYSQIVNDFQKGDIAEGYSVSREKKESFPLTVTSAQKNPTAFYLCASSTTPYSNQPQHFGDGTRLSIL.

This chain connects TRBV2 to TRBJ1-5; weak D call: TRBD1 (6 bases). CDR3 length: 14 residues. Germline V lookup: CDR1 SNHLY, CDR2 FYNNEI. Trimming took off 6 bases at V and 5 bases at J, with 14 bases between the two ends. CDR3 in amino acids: CASSRRGLDQPQHF. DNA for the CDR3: TGTGCCAGCAGCCGGCGGGGGCTTGATCAGCCCCAGCATTTT.

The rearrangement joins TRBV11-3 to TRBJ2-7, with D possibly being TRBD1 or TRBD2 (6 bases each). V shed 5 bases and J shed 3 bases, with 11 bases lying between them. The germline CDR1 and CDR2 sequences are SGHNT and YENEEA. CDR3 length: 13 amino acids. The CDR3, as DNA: TGTGCCAGCAGCGCTGGGGGGCACTACGAGCAGTACTTC. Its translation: CASSAGGHYEQYF.

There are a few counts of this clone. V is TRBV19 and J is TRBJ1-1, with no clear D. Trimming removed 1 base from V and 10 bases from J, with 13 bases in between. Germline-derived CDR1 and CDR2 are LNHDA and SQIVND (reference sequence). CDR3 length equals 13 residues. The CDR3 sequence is CASSIGGSDRAFF. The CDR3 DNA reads TGTGCCAGTAGTATAGGCGGTTCGGATCGAGCTTTCTTT. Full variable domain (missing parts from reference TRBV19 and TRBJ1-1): DGGITQSPKYLFRKEGQNVTLSCEQNLNHDAMYWYRQDPGQGLRLIYYSQIVNDFQKGDIAEGYSVSREKKESFPLTVTSAQKNPTAFYLCASSIGGSDRAFFGQGTRLTVV.

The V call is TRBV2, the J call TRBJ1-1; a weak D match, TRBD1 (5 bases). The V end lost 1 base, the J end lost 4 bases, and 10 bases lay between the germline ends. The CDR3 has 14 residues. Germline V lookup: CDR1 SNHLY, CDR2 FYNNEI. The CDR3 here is CASSEGRATTEAFF. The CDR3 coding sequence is TGTGCCAGCAGTGAAGGCAGGGCGACCACTGAAGCTTTCTTT.

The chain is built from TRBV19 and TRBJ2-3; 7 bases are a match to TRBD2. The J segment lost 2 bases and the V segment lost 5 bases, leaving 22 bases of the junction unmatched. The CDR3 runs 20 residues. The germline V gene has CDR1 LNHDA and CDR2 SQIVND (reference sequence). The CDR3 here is CASSSGYRLAHPRDTDTQYF. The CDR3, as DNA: TGTGCCAGTAGTTCGGGGTATCGACTAGCCCACCCACGAGACACAGATACGCAGTATTTT.

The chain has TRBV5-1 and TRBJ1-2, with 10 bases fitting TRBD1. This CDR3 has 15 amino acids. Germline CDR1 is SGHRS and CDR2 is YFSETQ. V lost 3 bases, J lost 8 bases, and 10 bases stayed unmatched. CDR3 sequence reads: CASSSGQGSFRGYTF. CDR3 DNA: TGCGCCAGCAGCTCGGGACAGGGGTCGTTCCGGGGCTACACCTTC. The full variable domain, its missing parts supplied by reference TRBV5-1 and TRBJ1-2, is KAGVTQTPRYLIKTRGQQVTLSCSPISGHRSVSWYQQTPGQGLQFLFEYFSETQRNKGNFPGRFSGRQFSNSRSEMNVSTLELGDSALYLCASSSGQGSFRGYTFGSGTRLTVV.

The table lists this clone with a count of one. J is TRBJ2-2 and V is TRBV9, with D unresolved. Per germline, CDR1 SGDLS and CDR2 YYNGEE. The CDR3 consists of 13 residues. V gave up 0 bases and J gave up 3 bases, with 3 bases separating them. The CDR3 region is CASSVAYTGELFF. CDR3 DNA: TGTGCCAGCAGCGTAGCATACACCGGGGAGCTGTTTTTT. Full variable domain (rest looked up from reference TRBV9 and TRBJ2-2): DSGVTQTPKHLITATGQRVTLRCSPRSGDLSVYWYQQSLDQGLQFLIQYYNGEERAKGNILERFSAQQFPDLHSELNLSSLELGDSALYFCASSVAYTGELFFGEGSRLTVL.

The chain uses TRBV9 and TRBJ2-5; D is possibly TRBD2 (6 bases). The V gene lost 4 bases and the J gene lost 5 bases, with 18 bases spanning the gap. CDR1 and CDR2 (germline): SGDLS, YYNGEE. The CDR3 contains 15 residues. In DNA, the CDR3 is TGTGCCAGCAGCTGGGGGGACTTTTCCTCGGAGACCCAGTACTTC. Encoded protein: CASSWGDFSSETQYF.

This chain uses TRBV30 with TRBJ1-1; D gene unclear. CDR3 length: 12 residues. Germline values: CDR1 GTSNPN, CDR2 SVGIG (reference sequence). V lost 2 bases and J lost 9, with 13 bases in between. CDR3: CAWSLLEKKAFF. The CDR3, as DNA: TGTGCCTGGAGTCTCCTTGAGAAGAAAGCTTTCTTT.

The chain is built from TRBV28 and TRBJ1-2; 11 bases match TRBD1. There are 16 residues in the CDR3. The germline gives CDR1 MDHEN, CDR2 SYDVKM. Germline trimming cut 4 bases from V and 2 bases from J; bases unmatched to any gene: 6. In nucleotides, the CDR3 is TGTGCCAGCAGTTCGACCGGGACAGGGGGAAACTATGGCTACACCTTC. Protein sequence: CASSSTGTGGNYGYTF.

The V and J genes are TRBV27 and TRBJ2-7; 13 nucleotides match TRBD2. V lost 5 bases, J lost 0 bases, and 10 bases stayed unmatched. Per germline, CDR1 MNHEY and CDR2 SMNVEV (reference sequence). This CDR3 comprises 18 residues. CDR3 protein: CASSTWTSGSLPSYEQYF. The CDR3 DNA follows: TGTGCCAGCAGTACTTGGACTAGCGGGAGTCTTCCCTCCTACGAGCAGTACTTC.

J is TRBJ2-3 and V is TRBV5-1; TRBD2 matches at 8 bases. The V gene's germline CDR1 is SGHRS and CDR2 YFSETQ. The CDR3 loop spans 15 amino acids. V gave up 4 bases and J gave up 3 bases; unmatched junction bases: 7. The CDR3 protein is CASSPGGGGTDTQYF. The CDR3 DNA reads TGCGCCAGCAGCCCCGGGGGGGGCGGGACAGATACGCAGTATTTT.

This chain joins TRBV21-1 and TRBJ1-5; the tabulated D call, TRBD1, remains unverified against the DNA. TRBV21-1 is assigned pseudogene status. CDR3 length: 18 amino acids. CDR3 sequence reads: CASSNRGQVLRSNQPQHF. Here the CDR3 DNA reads TGTGCCAGCAGCAACCGAGGACAAGTACTACGGAGCAATCAGCCCCAGCATTTT.

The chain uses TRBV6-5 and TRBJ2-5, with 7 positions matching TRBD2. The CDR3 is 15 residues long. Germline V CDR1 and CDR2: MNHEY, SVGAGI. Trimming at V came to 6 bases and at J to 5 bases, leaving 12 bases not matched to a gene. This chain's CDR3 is CASRASGGGRETQYF. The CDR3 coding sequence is TGTGCCAGCAGAGCATCCGGCGGGGGTAGGGAGACCCAGTACTTC.

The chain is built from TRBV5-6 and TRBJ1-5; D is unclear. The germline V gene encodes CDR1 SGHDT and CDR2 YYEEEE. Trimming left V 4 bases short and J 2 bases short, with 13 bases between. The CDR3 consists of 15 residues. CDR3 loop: CASSRGGFGNQPQHF. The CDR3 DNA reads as TGTGCCAGCAGCCGAGGAGGGTTTGGCAATCAGCCCCAGCATTTT. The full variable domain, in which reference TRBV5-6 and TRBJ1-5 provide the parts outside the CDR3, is DAGVTQSPTHLIKTRGQQVTLRCSPKSGHDTVSWYQQALGQGPQFIFQYYEEEERQRGNFPDRFSGHQFPNYSSELNVNALLLGDSALYLCASSRGGFGNQPQHFGDGTRLSIL.

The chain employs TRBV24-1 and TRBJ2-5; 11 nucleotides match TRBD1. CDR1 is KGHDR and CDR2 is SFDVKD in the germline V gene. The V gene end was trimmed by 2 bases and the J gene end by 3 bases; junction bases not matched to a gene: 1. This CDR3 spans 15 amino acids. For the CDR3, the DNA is TGTGCCACCAGTGATTCGGGACAGGGGGAAGAGACCCAGTACTTC. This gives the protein CATSDSGQGEETQYF.